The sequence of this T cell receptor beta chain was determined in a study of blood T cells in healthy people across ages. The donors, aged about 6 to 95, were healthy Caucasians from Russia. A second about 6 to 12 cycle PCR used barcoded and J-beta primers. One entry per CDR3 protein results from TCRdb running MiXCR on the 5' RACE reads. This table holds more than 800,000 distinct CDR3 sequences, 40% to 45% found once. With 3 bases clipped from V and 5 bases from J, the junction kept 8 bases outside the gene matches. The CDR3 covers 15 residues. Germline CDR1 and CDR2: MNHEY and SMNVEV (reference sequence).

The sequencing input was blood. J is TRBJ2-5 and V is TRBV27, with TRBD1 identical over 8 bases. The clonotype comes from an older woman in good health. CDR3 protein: CASSLVRQGRETQYF. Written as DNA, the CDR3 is TGTGCCAGCAGTTTGGTTAGACAGGGGAGGGAGACCCAGTACTTC.